These 7 T cell receptor beta chains originate from one sample sequenced in a study of breast tumors, draining lymph nodes, adjacent tissues. Each CDR3 protein gets one entry after TCRdb re-called the multiplex PCR reads with MiXCR. This sample carries about 200,000 distinct CDR3 sequences, 31% of them seen once, and the ten largest clones take 4.3%. Axillary draining lymph nodes of breast cancer patients supplied the node samples. Sequenced material: axillary lymph node tissue. All receptors derive from a female donor with breast cancer. Some clones in this sample may be carry-over from other donors' samples.

This CDR3 reads CASSQERDRVGGNTIYF. The CDR3 DNA is TGTGCCAGCAGCCAAGAGCGGGACAGGGTAGGAGGAAACACCATATATTTT. The chain links TRBV3-1 to TRBJ1-3; 9 bases align to TRBD1. The CDR3 contains 17 residues. The junction had 7 bases not matched to a gene; V was cut back by 0 bases and J by 4 bases. Germline V gene lookup returns CDR1 LGHDT and CDR2 YNNKEL (reference sequence). The whole variable domain, filled in from reference TRBV3-1 and TRBJ1-3, reads DTAVSQTPKYLVTQMGNDKSIKCEQNLGHDTMYWYKQDSKKFLKIMFSYNNKELIINETVPNRFSPKSPDKAHLNLHINSLELGDSAVYFCASSQERDRVGGNTIYFGEGSWLTVV.

J is TRBJ2-6 and V is TRBV9; 9 positions agree with TRBD1. CDR3 size: 14 residues. V dropped 2 bases and J dropped 8; count of bases not matched to a gene: 2. CDR1 is SGDLS, CDR2 YYNGEE, per germline. The CDR3 protein is CASSVTGGSNVLTF. The CDR3 nucleotides are TGTGCCAGCAGCGTGACAGGGGGATCCAACGTCCTGACTTTC. Full variable domain (rest looked up from reference TRBV9 and TRBJ2-6): DSGVTQTPKHLITATGQRVTLRCSPRSGDLSVYWYQQSLDQGLQFLIQYYNGEERAKGNILERFSAQQFPDLHSELNLSSLELGDSALYFCASSVTGGSNVLTFGAGSRLTVL.

This chain joins TRBV2 and TRBJ1-5; D perhaps matches TRBD1 (5 bases). CDR3 length: 15 amino acids. The germline gives CDR1 SNHLY, CDR2 FYNNEI. The germline V and J ends were trimmed by 3 bases and 11 bases, with 20 bases remaining between them. This CDR3 is CASSELAGGEETQHF. DNA for the CDR3: TGTGCCAGCAGTGAGTTAGCGGGGGGTGAAGAGACCCAGCATTTT.

This clonotype was found a few times. V and J are TRBV7-9 and TRBJ1-1; tentatively, D is TRBD1 (5 bases). V dropped 5 bases and J dropped 1 base, with 11 bases sitting between them. Germline CDR1 SEHNR, CDR2 FQNEAQ (reference sequence). The CDR3 extends over 14 amino acids. The CDR3 reads CASSEWDGNTEAFF. As DNA, the CDR3 is TGTGCCAGCAGCGAATGGGACGGGAACACTGAAGCTTTCTTT.

The table lists this clonotype with many counts. A junction end diverges from the germline sequence, so it may reflect a read error. The V gene is TRBV3-1, the J gene TRBJ2-3; tentatively, D is TRBD1 or TRBD2 (5 bases each). This CDR3 is built from 13 residues. Germline CDR1 reads LGHDT; CDR2 reads YNNKEL (reference sequence). This chain's CDR3 is CASSRGGTDTQYF. The CDR3 DNA is TGCGCCAGCAGTCGAGGGGGCACAGATACGCAGTATTTT.

This clonotype has a count of ten or more. J is TRBJ1-2 and V is TRBV20-1; TRBD1 is a possible D gene (6 bases). This CDR3 region has 15 residues. The V and J ends lost 0 bases and 0 bases respectively, with 11 bases between them. Germline assignment: CDR1 DFQATT and CDR2 SNEGSKA (reference sequence). The CDR3: CSARDLDSSNYGYTF. The CDR3 coding sequence is TGCAGTGCTAGAGATTTGGACAGTTCTAACTATGGCTACACCTTC.

This clonotype was observed at least ten times. The CDR3 region is CSVTALAGGDEQFF. CDR3 coding DNA: TGCAGCGTCACCGCGCTAGCGGGAGGTGATGAGCAGTTCTTC. The rearrangement links TRBV29-1 to TRBJ2-1, with 11 bases matching TRBD2. Germline trimming cut 6 bases from V and 8 bases from J; bases unmatched to any gene: 9. Germline V lookup: CDR1 SQVTM, CDR2 ANQGSEA. The CDR3 is 14 amino acids.